This T cell receptor beta chain derives from a study of T cells in Graves' hyperthyroidism and ophthalmopathy. Germline V lookup: CDR1 MDHEN, CDR2 SYDVKM. The CDR3 consists of 16 residues. Trimming shortened V by 6 bases and J by 3 bases, and 15 bases separated the two germline ends. RNA transcripts gave rise to amplified TCR beta CDR3 regions. A set of HTBI primers served as the primers for a first-round RT-PCR of the TCR CDR3. MiXCR, run by TCRdb on the multiplex PCR reads, gives a single entry per CDR3 protein. The table records roughly 740,000 distinct CDR3 sequences, about a sixth of them present only once. Patients aged 18 to 65 had newly diagnosed hyperthyroidism that had lasted under 2 months. Not enrolled were patients with uncontrolled infection, other autoimmune disease, pregnancy or lactation.

Sequencing input: blood. The clonotype originates from a man between 18 and 29 years old with Graves' hyperthyroidism. The chain links TRBV28 to TRBJ1-6, with D possibly matching TRBD1 (6 bases). The chain's CDR3 is CASRAGTLNYNSPLHF. Here the CDR3 DNA reads TGTGCCAGCAGAGCCGGGACATTGAACTATAATTCACCCCTCCACTTT.